The clone carrying this T cell receptor beta chain has at least ten counts. Its target is unknown. Unique molecular identifiers were used in preparing the TCRbeta library. TCRdb re-derived calls from the PCR reads in MiXCR, one entry per CDR3 protein. The repertoire includes over 80,000 distinct CDR3 sequences, more than 20% of them detected once, and 20% to 25% sits in the top ten. This specimen belongs to a study of T-cell reconstitution after alpha-beta-depleted transplantation in children. Study outcomes and limitations: Surviving recipient T cells and thymic progenitors underlay high day-60 TCRbeta diversity in some patients. Newly generated T cells supplied most T-cell counts and diversity one year post-transplant. Expanded graft clones, several hundred of them, were reportedly the source of alpha-beta T cells about two months after transplant.

Sequences were derived from PBMCs, sampled before TCRalphabeta/CD19-depleted stem cell transplant. This TCR was sampled from a boy between 2 and 15 years old with acute lymphoblastic leukemia, due to receive a stem cell transplant.

CDR3 residues: CASTSRGESDEQFF. For the CDR3, the DNA is TGTGCCAGCACGAGCCGCGGCGAGTCCGATGAGCAGTTCTTC. The rearrangement links TRBV28 to TRBJ2-1; D is undetermined. With 7 bases removed from V and 8 bases from J, the gap between germline ends came to 18 bases. Germline loops: CDR1 MDHEN, CDR2 SYDVKM. The CDR3 covers 14 residues.